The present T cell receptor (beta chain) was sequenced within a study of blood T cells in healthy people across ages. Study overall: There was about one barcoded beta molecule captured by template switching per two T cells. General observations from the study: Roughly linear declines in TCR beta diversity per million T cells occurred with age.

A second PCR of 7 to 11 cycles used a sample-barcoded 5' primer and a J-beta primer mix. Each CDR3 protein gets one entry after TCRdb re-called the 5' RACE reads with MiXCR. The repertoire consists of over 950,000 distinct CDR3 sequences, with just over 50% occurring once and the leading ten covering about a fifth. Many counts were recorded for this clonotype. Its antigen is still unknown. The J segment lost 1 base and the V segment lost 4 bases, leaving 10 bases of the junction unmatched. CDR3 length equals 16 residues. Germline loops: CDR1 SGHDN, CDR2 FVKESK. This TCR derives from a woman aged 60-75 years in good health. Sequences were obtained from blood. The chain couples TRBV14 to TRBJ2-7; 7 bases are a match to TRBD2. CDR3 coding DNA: TGTGCCAGCAGCCGTCGTGCATCTAGCGGATCCTACGAGCAGTACTTC. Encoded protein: CASSRRASSGSYEQYF.